The clone carrying this TCR beta chain was found a few times. The antigen remains unidentified. This record comes from a study of T-cell reconstitution after alpha-beta-depleted transplantation in children. Points from the study as a whole: Newly made T cells mostly supplied T-cell counts and diversity one year after transplant.

Unique molecular identifiers were incorporated when the TCRbeta library was constructed. TCRdb fed the PCR reads into MiXCR, producing one record per CDR3 protein. The sample includes fewer than 1 million distinct CDR3 sequences, 16% seen only once; the top ten take just under 5%. CDR3 size: 16 residues. V dropped 8 bases and J dropped 0 bases, with 20 bases sitting between them. In germline, CDR1 is MGHRA, CDR2 YSYEKL. The TCR sequence derives from a male patient younger than 18 who had a stem cell transplant for acute lymphoblastic leukemia, so the T cells may come from the graft donor. The sequences come from PBMCs, mostly from graft donor cells, collected 360 days after TCRalphabeta/CD19-depleted stem cell transplant. This sequence joins TRBV4-1 and TRBJ2-7, with D possibly being TRBD1 (5 bases). CDR3 in DNA: TGCGCCAGCCTTACTCTGCTGGGGCGATCCTCCTACGAGCAGTACTTC. This codes for CASLTLLGRSSYEQYF.